The next 12 T cell receptor beta chains were all read from a single sample in a study of molecular identifiers for immune sequencing clone quantification. TCRdb redid the calling of the PCR reads with MiXCR, one entry per CDR3 protein. The sample lists hundreds of thousands of distinct CDR3 sequences; around 25% were seen once. The sequenced sample was naive CD8+ T cells from blood, with Jurkat cell RNA spiked in. The subset denotes: FACS-sorted CD8+CD4-CCR7+CD45RA+ naive T cells. The source is a human donor in good health. Some libraries in this study had Jurkat cell RNA spiked in.

This clonotype was counted between two and nine times. This chain uses TRBV19 with TRBJ2-3, with 7 bases that match TRBD1. Germline CDR1 is LNHDA and CDR2 is SQIVND (reference sequence). This CDR3 is built from 14 residues. V was pared by 3 bases and J by 5 bases, with 5 bases of the junction left unmatched. CDR3 DNA sequence: TGTGCCAGTAGTATGAGACAGGGTTTAGATACGCAGTATTTT. This gives the protein CASSMRQGLDTQYF.

The chain is built from TRBV12-3 or TRBV12-4 and TRBJ2-2; D is unresolved. V dropped 4 bases and J dropped 6 bases, with 6 bases sitting between them. The CDR3 runs to 12 residues. The CDR3 loop is CASSSLPGELFF. The DNA for the CDR3 is TGTGCCAGCAGTTCACTTCCCGGGGAGCTGTTTTTT.

This clonotype was seen many times. This CDR3 reads CASSLATGSTNEKLFF. CDR3 DNA: TGTGCCAGCAGCTTAGCCACAGGGTCAACTAATGAAAAACTGTTTTTT. The J gene is TRBJ1-4, the V gene TRBV7-9, with a weak D call TRBD1 (6 bases). V dropped 0 bases and J dropped 0 bases, with 8 bases sitting between them. The germline gives CDR1 SEHNR, CDR2 FQNEAQ (reference sequence). The CDR3 sequence is 16 residues long.

This clonotype was recorded many times. The V gene is TRBV7-9, the J gene TRBJ1-5; TRBD1 aligns across 8 bases. Germline CDR1 SEHNR, CDR2 FQNEAQ (reference sequence). The CDR3 has 13 residues. The ends lost 4 bases at V and 4 bases at J; junction bases unmatched: 0. CDR3 sequence: CASSWDRNQPQHF. CDR3 nucleotide sequence: TGTGCCAGCAGCTGGGACAGGAATCAGCCCCAGCATTTT.

This clonotype was seen a few times. V gene TRBV10-3 combines with J gene TRBJ2-2, with 14 bases lining up with TRBD2. The CDR3 totals 18 residues. Germline V gives CDR1 ENHRY, CDR2 SYGVKD. The V and J ends lost 5 bases and 0 bases, in that order; junction bases with no gene match: 5. The DNA for the CDR3 is TGTGCCATCAGTAAGGGACTAGCGGGGGACCCGAACACCGGGGAGCTGTTTTTT. This sequence encodes CAISKGLAGDPNTGELFF.

As to this clonotype: A much larger clone is a single base away; this may be a read error. V usage is TRBV29-1 and J usage is TRBJ2-3; the D is unclear. CDR1 and CDR2 (germline): SQVTM, ANQGSEA. This CDR3 has 15 amino acids. V lost 6 bases and J 8 bases, leaving 24 bases between the germline ends. CDR3 sequence: CSVSSDTHPAATQYF. The CDR3 DNA sequence: TGCAGCGTATCAAGTGACACCCACCCCGCAGCTACGCAGTATTTT.

This clonotype was recorded a few times. The chain joins TRBV7-8 to TRBJ1-1; 7 bases are a match to TRBD1. V trimming: 2 bases; J trimming: 0 bases; junction bases outside the gene matches: 6. The CDR3 runs 16 residues. Germline V gene data show CDR1 as SGHVS and CDR2 as FQNEAQ. CDR3 nucleotide sequence: TGTGCCAGCAGCTTATGGGGGACAGACATGAACACTGAAGCTTTCTTT. It specifies CASSLWGTDMNTEAFF.

The V call is TRBV29-1, the J call TRBJ2-7; D ambiguous. The CDR3 runs 13 residues. The V and J ends lost 7 bases and 1 base respectively, with 14 bases between them. Germline loops: CDR1 SQVTM, CDR2 ANQGSEA. The CDR3 region has the DNA TGCAGCGCAATACTATTGCGGTCCTACGAGCAGTACTTC. Translated: CSAILLRSYEQYF.

With regard to this clonotype: Since a much larger clone is just one base distant, this may be a read error. The rearrangement uses TRBV3-1 and TRBJ2-3; TRBD2 is a possible D gene (5 bases). The CDR3 runs to 16 residues. CDR1 is LGHDT and CDR2 is YNNKEL in the germline V gene (reference sequence). In DNA, the CDR3 is TGTGCCAGCAGCCCTTGGGAAGGCGGTATACGGGATACGCAGTTTTTT. The encoded protein is CASSPWEGGIRDTQFF.

This chain joins TRBV16 and TRBJ2-7, with 7 bases matching TRBD1. Germline V gives CDR1 KGHSY, CDR2 FQNENV. This CDR3 has 16 amino acids. V lost 3 bases, J lost 2 bases, and 10 bases stayed unmatched. DNA for the CDR3: TGTGCCAGCAGCCATGAGGACAGGATGGAAACCTACGAGCAGTACTTC. Amino acid sequence: CASSHEDRMETYEQYF.

Many counts were recorded for this clonotype. The V call is TRBV4-1, the J call TRBJ2-3, with D possibly TRBD2 on 6 matching bases. V was shortened by 1 base and J by 1 base, with 12 bases between the two germline ends. Germline V lookup: CDR1 MGHRA, CDR2 YSYEKL. The CDR3 spans 16 residues. The CDR3 nucleotides are TGCGCCAGCAGCCAAGGTTTCTGGGGGGGCACAGATACGCAGTATTTT. This gives the protein CASSQGFWGGTDTQYF.

V gene TRBV27 combines with J gene TRBJ2-7; perhaps TRBD1 as D (5 bases). The CDR3 has 14 residues. The germline V gene has CDR1 MNHEY and CDR2 SMNVEV (reference sequence). Trimming removed 2 bases at V and 5 bases at J, with 13 bases between. The CDR3 protein is CASSLEGAVDEQYF. Written as DNA, the CDR3 is TGTGCCAGCAGTTTAGAAGGGGCTGTCGACGAGCAGTACTTC.